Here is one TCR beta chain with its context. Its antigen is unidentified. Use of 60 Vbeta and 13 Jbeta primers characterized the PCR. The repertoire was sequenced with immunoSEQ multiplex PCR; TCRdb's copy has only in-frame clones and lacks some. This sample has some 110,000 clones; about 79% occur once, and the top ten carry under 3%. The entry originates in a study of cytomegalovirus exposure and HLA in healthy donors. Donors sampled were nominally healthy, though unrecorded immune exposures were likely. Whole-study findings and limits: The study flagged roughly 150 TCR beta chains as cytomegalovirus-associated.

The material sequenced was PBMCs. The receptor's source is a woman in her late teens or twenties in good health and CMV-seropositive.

Written as DNA, the CDR3 is TGTGCCAGCAGCGCTCTAGCGGGAGGTCGGGATACGCAGTATTTT. It specifies CASSALAGGRDTQYF. V usage is TRBV9 and J usage is TRBJ2-3; 11 positions match TRBD2. After removal of 3 bases from V and 6 bases from J, the junction contained 6 bases not matched to a gene. Looked up from germline, CDR1 is SGDLS and CDR2 is YYNGEE. CDR3 length: 15 amino acids.